These 21 T cell receptor beta chains were sequenced from one sample in a study of T-cell memory formation after mild COVID-19. TCRdb redid the calling of the 5' RACE reads with MiXCR, one entry per CDR3 protein. Of roughly 250,000 distinct CDR3 sequences listed, roughly 17% are singletons. Source material: PBMCs or a T cell subset sorted from them (not recorded which). Receptors were obtained from a man aged 18 to 30 who had mild COVID-19 (a few samples of this study predate the infection). Cell type and time point are not known.

This chain joins TRBV20-1 and TRBJ1-2, with D hard to call. Germline loops: CDR1 DFQATT, CDR2 SNEGSKA (reference sequence). The V gene lost 2 bases and the J gene lost 8 bases, with 15 bases spanning the gap. The CDR3 is 13 residues long. This CDR3 reads CSARTSPATGYTF. The CDR3 DNA is TGCAGTGCTAGAACAAGCCCCGCTACGGGCTACACCTTC.

This clonotype showed up just a few times. The chain carries TRBV4-1 and TRBJ2-2, with 9 bases matching TRBD2. CDR1 is MGHRA, CDR2 YSYEKL, per germline. The junction had 6 bases not matched to a gene; V was cut back by 2 bases and J by 5 bases. The CDR3 is made up of 16 amino acids. In DNA form, the CDR3 reads TGCGCCAGCAGCCAACAGACTAGCGGTTTAACCGGGGAGCTGTTTTTT. Translating it yields CASSQQTSGLTGELFF.

This chain links TRBV7-9 with TRBJ2-1; possible D gene TRBD1, 5 bases. The V and J ends lost 2 bases and 8 bases respectively, with 10 bases between them. The CDR3 consists of 13 residues. CDR1 and CDR2 (germline): SEHNR, FQNEAQ (reference sequence). The CDR3 DNA sequence: TGTGCCAGCAGCTTATACCAGGGCGATGAGCAGTTCTTC. Its translation: CASSLYQGDEQFF. Full variable domain (remainder filled in from reference TRBV7-9 and TRBJ2-1): DTGVSQNPRHKITKRGQNVTFRCDPISEHNRLYWYRQTLGQGPEFLTYFQNEAQLEKSRLLSDRFSAERPKGSFSTLEIQRTEQGDSAMYLCASSLYQGDEQFFGPGTRLTVL.

The rearrangement joins TRBV6-5 to TRBJ1-1; D is unresolved. CDR1 is MNHEY and CDR2 is SVGAGI in the germline V gene. Trimming took off 5 bases at V and 5 bases at J, with 18 bases between the two ends. This CDR3 contains 15 residues. The CDR3, as DNA: TGTGCCAGCAGTCCCGATACAAATAGGAGGACTGAAGCTTTCTTT. It is translated as CASSPDTNRRTEAFF.

CDR3 sequence: CASGYSEAFF. The CDR3 bases are TGTGCCAGCGGGTACAGTGAAGCTTTCTTT. The genes are TRBV6-6 and TRBJ1-1; D remains unclear. CDR3 size: 10 residues. Germline V gene data show CDR1 as MNHNY and CDR2 as SVGAGI (reference sequence). V dropped 8 bases and J dropped 7 bases, with 8 bases sitting between them.

The chain recombines TRBV6-2 or TRBV6-3 with TRBJ1-1, with TRBD1 matching 7 bases. In germline, CDR1 is MNHEY, CDR2 SVGEGT. The V segment lost 8 bases and the J segment 4 bases; nucleotides outside the gene matches: 13. The CDR3 sequence is 15 residues long. In DNA form, the CDR3 reads TGTGCCAGCGTAACCCGGAGGACAGGACCCACTGAAGCTTTCTTT. Protein sequence: CASVTRRTGPTEAFF.

The rearrangement links TRBV7-2 to TRBJ1-2, with 8 bases aligning to TRBD1. The CDR3 extends over 15 amino acids. Germline trimming cut 3 bases from V and 3 bases from J; bases unmatched to any gene: 6. In germline, CDR1 is SGHTA, CDR2 FQGNSA. CDR3 region: CASSFAGGAYYGYTF. The CDR3 DNA reads TGTGCCAGCAGCTTCGCAGGGGGCGCTTACTATGGCTACACCTTC. Based on the CDR3 plus reference TRBV7-2 and TRBJ1-2, the full variable domain is GAGVSQSPSNKVTEKGKDVELRCDPISGHTALYWYRQSLGQGLEFLIYFQGNSAPDKSGLPSDRFSAERTGGSVSTLTIQRTQQEDSAVYLCASSFAGGAYYGYTFGSGTRLTVV.

The V gene is TRBV7-6, the J gene TRBJ2-1; D might be TRBD1 (5 bases). CDR1 is SGHVS, CDR2 FNYEAQ, per germline. The CDR3 spans 15 residues. V lost 0 bases and J 13 bases, leaving 19 bases between the germline ends. CDR3 sequence reads: CASSLAPPPLTDQFF. The CDR3 nucleotides are TGTGCCAGCAGCTTAGCGCCACCGCCCCTGACAGATCAGTTCTTC.

This clonotype occurred a few times. The chain uses TRBV12-3 or TRBV12-4 and TRBJ2-3; D gene ambiguous. CDR3 length: 12 amino acids. V lost 6 bases and J lost 8, with 12 bases in between. CDR3 protein: CASRFPGSTQYF. The CDR3 nucleotides read TGTGCCAGCAGATTCCCCGGTTCTACGCAGTATTTT.

This clonotype was found a few times. This chain links TRBV2 with TRBJ1-1; D call uncertain. V shed 8 bases and J shed 0 bases, with 4 bases lying between them. The CDR3 loop spans 11 amino acids. CDR1 and CDR2 from the germline V gene are SNHLY and FYNNEI. The CDR3 nucleotides are TGTGCCAGCTTCCTGAACACTGAAGCTTTCTTT. Amino acid sequence: CASFLNTEAFF.

This clonotype was counted a few times. The rearrangement uses TRBV6-5 and TRBJ1-2; D uncertain. The germline V gene encodes CDR1 MNHEY and CDR2 SVGAGI. V was clipped by 6 bases and J by 3 bases, with 11 bases between them. The CDR3 has 13 residues. DNA for the CDR3: TGTGCCAGCAGCTCCGACGGGTACTATGGCTACACCTTC. This encodes CASSSDGYYGYTF.

J is TRBJ2-2 and V is TRBV6-5; TRBD1 is a possible D gene (6 bases). CDR1 and CDR2 from the germline V gene are MNHEY and SVGAGI. V lost 5 bases and J lost 2, with 15 bases in between. This CDR3 is built from 16 residues. CDR3 bases: TGTGCCAGCAGTCCCGGGGCAGGGGTCAACACCGGGGAGCTGTTTTTT. It yields the protein CASSPGAGVNTGELFF.

The chain carries TRBV7-9 and TRBJ1-1; D call uncertain. V gave up 7 bases and J gave up 2 bases, with 20 bases separating them. The germline V gene has CDR1 SEHNR and CDR2 FQNEAQ (reference sequence). This CDR3 region has 16 residues. The CDR3: CASTPGGQLSNTEAFF. The CDR3 DNA sequence: TGTGCCAGCACCCCCGGCGGGCAGCTGAGTAACACTGAAGCTTTCTTT.

This chain joins TRBV6-2 or TRBV6-3 and TRBJ1-6; the D gene is possibly TRBD1 (6 bases). Trimming pared 8 bases from V and 9 bases from J, leaving 14 bases between. Germline V gives CDR1 MNHEY, CDR2 SVGEGT. The CDR3 is made up of 13 amino acids. The CDR3 sequence: CASLRGGRSPLHF. For the CDR3, the DNA is TGTGCCAGCTTAAGGGGGGGCCGTTCACCCCTCCACTTT.

There are a few counts of this clonotype. CDR3 loop: CAWTPRWAGIEQYF. As DNA, the CDR3 is TGTGCCTGGACCCCCCGGTGGGCGGGAATCGAGCAGTACTTC. J is TRBJ2-7 and V is TRBV30, with a possible D match to TRBD2 (6 bases). Germline V gene sequence: CDR1 GTSNPN, CDR2 SVGIG (reference sequence). The germline V and J ends were trimmed by 4 bases and 6 bases, with 19 bases remaining between them. This CDR3 is 14 amino acids long.

Only a few counts were recorded for this clonotype. The V and J genes are TRBV7-2 and TRBJ2-2; no reliable D call. CDR1 and CDR2 from the germline V gene are SGHTA and FQGNSA. V shed 2 bases and J shed 6 bases, with 10 bases lying between them. The CDR3 contains 14 residues. CDR3 amino acids: CASSLMLGAGELFF. CDR3 DNA sequence: TGTGCCAGCAGCTTAATGTTAGGTGCCGGGGAGCTGTTTTTT.

In its sample, this clonotype was seen a few times. The chain links TRBV6-5 to TRBJ1-5, with D hard to call. The CDR3 runs 15 residues. The V gene's germline CDR1 is MNHEY and CDR2 SVGAGI. Between the trimmed V and J ends, which lost 5 bases and 6 bases, there was a span of 17 bases. CDR3 residues: CASSPWTPDGQPQHF. CDR3 DNA sequence: TGTGCCAGCAGTCCCTGGACTCCGGACGGTCAGCCCCAGCATTTT.

In this sample, this clonotype turned up a few times. The V and J genes are TRBV6-5 and TRBJ1-2, with TRBD1 matching over 8 bases. The CDR3 length is 16 residues. The germline gives CDR1 MNHEY, CDR2 SVGAGI. The V segment lost 6 bases and the J segment 3 bases; nucleotides outside the gene matches: 12. The CDR3 coding sequence is TGTGCCAGCAGCCGCGTTCAGGGGGCTCTCTACTATGGCTACACCTTC. It specifies CASSRVQGALYYGYTF.

The rearrangement joins TRBV4-2 to TRBJ1-1; D not certain. The germline V gene encodes CDR1 LGHNA and CDR2 YNFKEQ. V shed 1 base and J shed 1 base, with 16 bases lying between them. This CDR3 contains 17 residues. In DNA form, the CDR3 reads TGTGCCAGCAGCCAAGCGGACCGGGTGGGAGGGAACACTGAAGCTTTCTTT. Translation gives CASSQADRVGGNTEAFF.

This clonotype has only a few counts. The CDR3 here is CASSLALTQPQHF. The CDR3 coding sequence is TGTGCCAGCAGTTTAGCGCTGACTCAGCCCCAGCATTTT. The chain recombines TRBV12-3 or TRBV12-4 with TRBJ1-5; D not resolved. The CDR3 loop spans 13 amino acids. Trimming removed 0 bases from V and 6 bases from J, with 6 bases in between.

The chain carries TRBV28 and TRBJ1-4; D is undetermined. The CDR3 has 13 residues. The V and J ends lost 3 bases and 7 bases respectively, with 9 bases between them. CDR1 MDHEN and CDR2 SYDVKM come from the germline V gene. Here the CDR3 reads CASSLGGIEKLFF. The CDR3 DNA reads as TGTGCCAGCAGTTTGGGTGGCATTGAAAAACTGTTTTTT.